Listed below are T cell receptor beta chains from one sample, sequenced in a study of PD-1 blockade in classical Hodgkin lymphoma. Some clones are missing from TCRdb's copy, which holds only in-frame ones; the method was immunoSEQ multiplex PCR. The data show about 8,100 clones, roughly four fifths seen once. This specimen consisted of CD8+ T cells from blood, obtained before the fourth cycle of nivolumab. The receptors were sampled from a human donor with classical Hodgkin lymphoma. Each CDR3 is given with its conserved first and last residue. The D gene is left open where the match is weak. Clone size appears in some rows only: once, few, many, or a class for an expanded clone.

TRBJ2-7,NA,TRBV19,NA,TGTGCCAGTAGTTGGGGTGGCGACGAGCAGTACTTC,CASSWGGDEQYF
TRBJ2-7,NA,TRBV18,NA,TGTGCCAGCTCACCAGGAAATTGGGTCACCTACGAGCAGTACTTC,CASSPGNWVTYEQYF
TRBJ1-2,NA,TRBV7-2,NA,TGTGCCAGCAGAGACAGGTCCTCCAACTATGGCTACACCTTC,CASRDRSSNYGYTF
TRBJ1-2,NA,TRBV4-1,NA,TGCGCCAGCAGCCAAGCACCGGGACAAGGGTATGGCTACACCTTC,CASSQAPGQGYGYTF
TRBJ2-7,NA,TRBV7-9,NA,TGTGCCAGCAGCTCCCCCGGTTACGAGCAGTACTTC,CASSSPGYEQYF
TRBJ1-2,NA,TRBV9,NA,TGTGCCAGCAGCGCGCTGGACTCCCTTCTAGGGGCTAACTATGGCTACACCTTC,CASSALDSLLGANYGYTF
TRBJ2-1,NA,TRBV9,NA,TGTGCCAGCAGCCCCCTCGGGGCCCAGTGGGACAATGAGCAGTTCTTC,CASSPLGAQWDNEQFF
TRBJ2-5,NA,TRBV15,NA,TGTGCCACCAGCAGAGATCTTGACAGGGAGACCCAGTACTTC,CATSRDLDRETQYF
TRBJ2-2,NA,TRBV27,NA,TGTGCCAGCAGTTTCCAGCATGAGGGGGAGCTGTTTTTT,CASSFQHEGELFF
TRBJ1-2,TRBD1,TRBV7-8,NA,TGTGCCAGCAGCCCCCAGGGGGGGGGCGGCGGGGGCTACACCTTC,CASSPQGGGGGGYTF
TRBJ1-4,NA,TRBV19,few,TGTGCCAGTAGTTACCCCGGGGTGTCAGATGAAAAACTGTTTTTT,CASSYPGVSDEKLFF
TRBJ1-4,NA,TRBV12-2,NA,TGTGCAAGTCGCTGGGGCAGAAGACACGAAAAACTGTTTTTT,CASRWGRRHEKLFF
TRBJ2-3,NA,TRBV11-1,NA,TGTGCCAGCAGCCCGGTTTCCGAGGATACGCAGTATTTT,CASSPVSEDTQYF
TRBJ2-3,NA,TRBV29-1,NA,TGCAGCGTTGAGATACGGGGGCTCACAGATACGCAGTATTTT,CSVEIRGLTDTQYF
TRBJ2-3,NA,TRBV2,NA,TGTGCCAGCGCCCCAGGGGTGGATACGCAGTATTTT,CASAPGVDTQYF
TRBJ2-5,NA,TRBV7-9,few,TGTGCCAGCAGCACCAACCAGGGGTTGGGGATTCAAGAGACCCAGTACTTC,CASSTNQGLGIQETQYF
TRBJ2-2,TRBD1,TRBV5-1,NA,TGCGCCAGCAGCTTCGGACAGGGGGGTACCGGGGAGCTGTTTTTT,CASSFGQGGTGELFF
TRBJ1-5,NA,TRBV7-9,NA,TGTGCCAGCACCCCCACCCGGGACTTGTGGGCCTTCAATCAGCCCCAGCATTTT,CASTPTRDLWAFNQPQHF
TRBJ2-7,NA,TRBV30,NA,TGTGCCTGGAACGGGTTGGTCTACGAGCAGTACTTC,CAWNGLVYEQYF
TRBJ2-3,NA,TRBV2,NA,TGTGCCAGCAGTGCTCGGTATACAGATACGCAGTATTTT,CASSARYTDTQYF
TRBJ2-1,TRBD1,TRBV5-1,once,TGCGCCAGCAGCTTTACCGGGACAGGGTACTACAATGAGCAGTTCTTC,CASSFTGTGYYNEQFF
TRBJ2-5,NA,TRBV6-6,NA,TGTGCCAGCAGTTACCCCCCGCGGGGTCAAGAGACCCAGTACTTC,CASSYPPRGQETQYF
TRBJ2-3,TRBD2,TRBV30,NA,TGTGCCTGGAGTCTAGCGGGGGCCCCCCAAGATACGCAGTATTTT,CAWSLAGAPQDTQYF
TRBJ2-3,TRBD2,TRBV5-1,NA,TGCGCCAGCAGCTTTGGGACTAGCGGGGGAAACCCAGATACGCAGTATTTT,CASSFGTSGGNPDTQYF
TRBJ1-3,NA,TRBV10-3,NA,NA,CAISTSDREFDDTIYF
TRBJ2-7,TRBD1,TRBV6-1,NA,TGTGCCAGCAGGCCGGGACAGCAGATCTCCTACGAGCAGTACTTC,CASRPGQQISYEQYF
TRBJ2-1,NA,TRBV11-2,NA,TGTGCCAGCAGCTTGGAGATAAGCTCCTACAATGAGCAGTTCTTC,CASSLEISSYNEQFF
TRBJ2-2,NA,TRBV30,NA,TGTGCCTGCCTAGACAGGACAAACACCGGGGAGCTGTTTTTT,CACLDRTNTGELFF
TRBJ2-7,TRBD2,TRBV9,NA,TGTGCCAGCAGCGTAGGGGGACTAGGTCGCGAGCAGTACTTC,CASSVGGLGREQYF
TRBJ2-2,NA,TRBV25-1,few,TGTGCCAGCAGTGAAAAAGGGGTCGGGGAGCTGTTTTTT,CASSEKGVGELFF
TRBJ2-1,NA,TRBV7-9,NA,TGTGCCAGCAGCTTAAAGCCGAGCTCGGGGGATTGGAATGAGCAGTTCTTC,CASSLKPSSGDWNEQFF
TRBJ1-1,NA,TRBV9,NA,TGTGCCAGCAGCGCCCTGCTAGGTAACACTGAAGCTTTCTTT,CASSALLGNTEAFF
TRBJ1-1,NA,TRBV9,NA,TGTGCCAGCAGCGTAGTGGGAGGGGCAGGCACTGAAGCTTTCTTT,CASSVVGGAGTEAFF
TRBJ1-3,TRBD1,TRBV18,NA,TGTACCAGCTCACCACCGGACAGGGCTGGAAACACCATATATTTT,CTSSPPDRAGNTIYF
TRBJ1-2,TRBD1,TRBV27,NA,TGTGCCAGCAGTTCTACCGGGACAGGGACGTTGGTCTATGGCTACACCTTC,CASSSTGTGTLVYGYTF
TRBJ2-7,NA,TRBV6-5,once,TGTGCCAGCAGTTACGGGGGGGCCGGTTCCGAGCAGTACTTC,CASSYGGAGSEQYF
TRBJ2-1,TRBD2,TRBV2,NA,TGTGCCAGCAGCGCCGGACTAGCGGAGTACAATGAGCAGTTCTTC,CASSAGLAEYNEQFF
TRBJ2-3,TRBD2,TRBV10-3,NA,TGTGCCATCAGTGAGTCGGGGACTAGCGGTGGGGGAAAGTATTTT,CAISESGTSGGGKYF
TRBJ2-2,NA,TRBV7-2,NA,TGTGCCAGCAGCCCCAGGAAGTGGGGGCCGGGCACCGGGGAGCTGTTTTTT,CASSPRKWGPGTGELFF
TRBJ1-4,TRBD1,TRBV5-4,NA,TGTGCCAGCAGCGGAACCGGGACAGGGTTAACTAATGAAAAACTGTTTTTT,CASSGTGTGLTNEKLFF
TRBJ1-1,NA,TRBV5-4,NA,TGTGCCAGCAGCTTGGAGCCACCGGATGAAGCTTTCTTT,CASSLEPPDEAFF
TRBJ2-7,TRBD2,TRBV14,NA,TGTGCCAGCAGCCCGCATCGGGACTACGTATACGAGCAGTACTTC,CASSPHRDYVYEQYF
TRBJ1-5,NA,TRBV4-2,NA,TGTGCCAGCAGCCAAGAACTGGGACTGGGGGATCAGCCCCAGCATTTT,CASSQELGLGDQPQHF
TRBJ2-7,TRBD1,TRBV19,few,TGTGCCAGTACCCCTGGACAGGGAACCTACGAGCAGTACTTC,CASTPGQGTYEQYF
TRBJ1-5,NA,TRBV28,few,TGTGCCAGCAGTTACGGGCAGGGCGTGGGCAATCAGCCCCAGCATTTT,CASSYGQGVGNQPQHF
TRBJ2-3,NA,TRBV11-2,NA,TGTGCCAGCACCTTCCGAGACTATGCGCCGCATACGCAGTATTTT,CASTFRDYAPHTQYF
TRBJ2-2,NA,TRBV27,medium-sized,TGTGCCAGCAGCCCGACACCTAACACCGGGGAGCTGTTTTTT,CASSPTPNTGELFF
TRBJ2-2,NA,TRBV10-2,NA,TGCGCCAGCAGTGAGAAGGAAATCCGGGAGCTGTTTTTT,CASSEKEIRELFF
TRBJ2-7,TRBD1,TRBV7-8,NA,TGTGCCAGCAGCTTTATTTATGGGACAGAATACGAGCAGTACTTC,CASSFIYGTEYEQYF
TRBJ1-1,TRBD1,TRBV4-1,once,TGCGCCAGCAGCCAACCGGGACAGGGCCTTTATGAAGCTTTCTTT,CASSQPGQGLYEAFF
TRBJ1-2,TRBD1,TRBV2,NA,TGTGCCAGCAGTGGACAGTTGGTCTGGGCAGGGGGGGACTATGGCTACACCTTC,CASSGQLVWAGGDYGYTF
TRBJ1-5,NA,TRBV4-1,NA,TGCGCCAGCAGCCAAGAAGTTAACAGGGAGTACGATCAGCCCCAGCATTTT,CASSQEVNREYDQPQHF
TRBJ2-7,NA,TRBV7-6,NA,TGTGCCAGCAGCGAAACAATGGGGTGGGAGCAGTACTTC,CASSETMGWEQYF
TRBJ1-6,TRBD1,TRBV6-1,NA,TGTGCCAGCAGTGCATCAGGGGGAACCTCTAATTCACCCCTCCACTTT,CASSASGGTSNSPLHF
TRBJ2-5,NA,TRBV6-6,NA,TGTGCCAGCAGTTACTACGTGGGGGAGACCCAGTACTTC,CASSYYVGETQYF